These 14 T cell receptor beta chains originate from one sample sequenced in a study of blood T cell repertoires in COVID-19. Profiling relied on immunoSEQ multiplex PCR, and the TCRdb table lists in-frame clones only, not all of them. The sample carries tens of thousands of clones, about four fifths recorded once. Source material: peripheral blood. The source of these receptors is a woman aged 60-75 years with acute or convalescent COVID-19.

The rearrangement joins TRBV4-2 to TRBJ1-4; D possibly corresponds to TRBD1 (5 bases). Trimming removed 4 bases from V and 8 bases from J, with 17 bases in between. Germline V gives CDR1 LGHNA, CDR2 YNFKEQ. CDR3 length equals 15 residues. The CDR3 DNA reads TGTGCCAGCAGCCCCAGGAGCGATTCAGGGGAAAAACTGTTTTTT. As protein: CASSPRSDSGEKLFF.

The V gene is TRBV7-6, the J gene TRBJ1-1; possibly TRBD1 for D (6 bases). Trimming pared 8 bases from V and 0 bases from J, leaving 25 bases between. Per germline, CDR1 SGHVS and CDR2 FNYEAQ. The CDR3 runs 18 residues. CDR3 in amino acids: CASSNGGWGGHMNTEAFF. CDR3 nucleotide sequence: TGTGCCAGCTCGAATGGGGGATGGGGGGGCCACATGAACACTGAAGCTTTCTTT.

J is TRBJ2-5 and V is TRBV15, with D uncertain. The CDR3 is 14 amino acids. With 0 bases removed from V and 2 bases from J, the gap between germline ends came to 7 bases. From germline, CDR1 is LNHNV and CDR2 YYDKDF (reference sequence). The CDR3 region has the DNA TGTGCCACCAGCAGAGATTGGCAACAAGAGACCCAGTACTTC. The encoded protein is CATSRDWQQETQYF.

This chain's CDR3 is CASSQTSGPRTGELFF. The CDR3 nucleotides read TGTGCCAGCAGCCAAACTAGCGGGCCACGGACCGGGGAGCTGTTTTTT. V is TRBV3-1 (or the pseudogene TRBV3-2) and J is TRBJ2-2, with 9 bases that match TRBD2. The J segment lost 5 bases and the V segment lost 2 bases, leaving 6 bases of the junction unmatched. Germline loops: CDR1 LGHDT, CDR2 YNNKEL (reference sequence). The CDR3 consists of 16 residues.

CDR3 nucleotide sequence: TGTGCCAGCACGCTAGGGGGCGCGAACACTGAAGCTTTCTTT. Translated, it gives CASTLGGANTEAFF. V and J are TRBV7-9 and TRBJ1-1; 7 bases map to TRBD1. This CDR3 is 14 amino acids long. Germline CDR1 SEHNR, CDR2 FQNEAQ (reference sequence). The V segment lost 7 bases and the J segment 1 base; nucleotides outside the gene matches: 6. Combining the CDR3 with reference TRBV7-9 and TRBJ1-1 gives the whole variable domain DTGVSQNPRHKITKRGQNVTFRCDPISEHNRLYWYRQTLGQGPEFLTYFQNEAQLEKSRLLSDRFSAERPKGSFSTLEIQRTEQGDSAMYLCASTLGGANTEAFFGQGTRLTVV.

This clone was seen once. The chain uses TRBV7-3 and TRBJ2-1; 11 nucleotides match TRBD2. Germline values: CDR1 SGHTA, CDR2 FQGTGA. The CDR3 contains 15 residues. V dropped 2 bases and J dropped 8; count of bases not matched to a gene: 5. The CDR3 region is CASSLLPSGGHEQFF. Here the CDR3 DNA reads TGTGCCAGCAGCTTATTGCCTAGCGGGGGGCATGAGCAGTTCTTC.

The CDR3 here is CAWVIPGQGTSPLHF. In DNA form, the CDR3 reads TGTGCCTGGGTTATACCGGGACAGGGTACTTCACCCCTCCACTTT. The chain couples TRBV30 to TRBJ1-6; 9 nucleotides agree with TRBD1. This CDR3 region has 15 residues. Germline CDR1 GTSNPN, CDR2 SVGIG (reference sequence). J was trimmed by 9 bases and V by 5 bases; bases with no gene match: 11.

The table lists this clone with a few counts. The chain has TRBV18 and TRBJ2-3, with D maybe TRBD2 (6 bases). Trimming cost V 0 bases and J 2 bases, with 9 bases left between them. This CDR3 has 15 amino acids. The germline V gene has CDR1 KGHSH and CDR2 LQKENI. Here the CDR3 reads CASSPPASATDTQYF. CDR3 nucleotides: TGTGCCAGCTCACCACCGGCTAGCGCCACAGATACGCAGTATTTT.

The chain joins TRBV6-5 to TRBJ1-5, with D perhaps matching TRBD1 (5 bases). The CDR3 loop spans 14 amino acids. CDR1 and CDR2 from the germline V gene are MNHEY and SVGAGI. V lost 7 bases and J 5 bases, leaving 15 bases between the germline ends. The CDR3 DNA reads TGTGCCAGCACTGGGAGTGGGGGGGATCAGCCCCAGCATTTT. Its protein is CASTGSGGDQPQHF.

The V and J genes are TRBV7-2 and TRBJ1-4, with TRBD1 identical over 7 bases. Trimming cost V 3 bases and J 5 bases; bases outside gene matches: 3. The V gene's germline CDR1 is SGHTA and CDR2 FQGNSA. The CDR3 is 14 amino acids. As DNA, the CDR3 is TGTGCCAGCAGCTTTCTAGGGGGCAATGAAAAACTGTTTTTT. This codes for CASSFLGGNEKLFF.

V is TRBV5-1 and J is TRBJ2-5, with D uncertain. This CDR3 region has 11 residues. Germline CDR1 and CDR2: SGHRS and YFSETQ. Deletions cut 4 bases from V and 2 bases from J, with 3 bases between. The CDR3 spells CASSAQETQYF. The CDR3 coding sequence is TGCGCCAGCAGCGCGCAAGAGACCCAGTACTTC.

This clone was recorded only once. J is TRBJ1-6 and V is TRBV28; weak D call: TRBD1 (6 bases). V was cut by 5 bases and J by 6 bases, with 14 bases left in between. Germline loops: CDR1 MDHEN, CDR2 SYDVKM. The CDR3 is 15 amino acids. The CDR3 loop is CASSVTTGSNSPLHF. CDR3 coding DNA: TGTGCCAGCAGTGTTACGACAGGTAGTAATTCACCCCTCCACTTT.

The chain combines TRBV5-1 with TRBJ2-1, with 7 bases that match TRBD2. Per the germline V gene, CDR1 is SGHRS and CDR2 is YFSETQ. With V trimmed by 3 bases and J by 4 bases, 13 bases remained unmatched. The CDR3 has 17 residues. CDR3 DNA: TGCGCCAGCAGCTCCCACGGGGCTAGCGGACTTTACAATGAGCAGTTCTTC. It codes for CASSSHGASGLYNEQFF.

J is TRBJ1-4 and V is TRBV4-2, with D perhaps TRBD1 (6 bases). The CDR3 runs 15 residues. V lost 0 bases to trimming and J lost 4 bases, with 9 bases between them. CDR1 and CDR2 from the germline V gene are LGHNA and YNFKEQ. The DNA for the CDR3 is TGTGCCAGCAGCCAAGAGGGCAGGGGTAATGAAAAACTGTTTTTT. Translated: CASSQEGRGNEKLFF.